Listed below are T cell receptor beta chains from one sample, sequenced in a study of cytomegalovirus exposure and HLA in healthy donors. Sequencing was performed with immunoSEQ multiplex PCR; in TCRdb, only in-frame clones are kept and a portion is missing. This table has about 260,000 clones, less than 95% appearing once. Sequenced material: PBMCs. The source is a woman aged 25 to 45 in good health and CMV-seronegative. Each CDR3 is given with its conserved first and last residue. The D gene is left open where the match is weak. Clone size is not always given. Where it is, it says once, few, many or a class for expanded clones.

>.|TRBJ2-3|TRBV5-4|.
CASSHTDSPTDTQYF
TGTGCCAGCAGCCACACGGACAGCCCCACAGATACGCAGTATTTT
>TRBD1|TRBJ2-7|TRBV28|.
CASSYRGQGNEQYF
TGTGCCAGCAGTTACAGGGGGCAGGGGAACGAGCAGTACTTC
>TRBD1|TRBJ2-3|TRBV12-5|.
CASGLVVKGTGGWDTQYF
TGTGCTAGTGGTTTGGTGGTGAAGGGGACAGGGGGCTGGGATACGCAGTATTTT
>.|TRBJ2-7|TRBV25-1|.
CASSEAPRGSEQYF
TGTGCCAGCAGTGAAGCCCCGAGGGGTTCCGAGCAGTACTTC
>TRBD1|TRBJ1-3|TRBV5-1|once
CASSLAGQGTGNTIYF
TGCGCCAGCAGCTTGGCGGGACAGGGGACTGGAAACACCATATATTTT
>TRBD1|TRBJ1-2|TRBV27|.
CASSWDRGGSGYTF
TGTGCCAGCAGTTGGGACAGGGGAGGCTCTGGCTACACCTTC
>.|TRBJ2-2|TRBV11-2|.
CASSGGLTNTGELFF
TGTGCCAGCAGTGGTGGGTTAACGAACACCGGGGAGCTGTTTTTT
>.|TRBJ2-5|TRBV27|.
CASSLLAQETQYF
TGTGCCAGCAGTCTCTTGGCGCAAGAGACCCAGTACTTC
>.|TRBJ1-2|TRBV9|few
CASSVDGQTNYGYTF
TGTGCCAGCAGCGTAGACGGACAGACAAACTATGGCTACACCTTC
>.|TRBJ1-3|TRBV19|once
CAMGRGNTIYF
TGTGCCATGGGGAGGGGAAACACCATATATTTT
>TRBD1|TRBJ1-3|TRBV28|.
CASSLGQGYGNTIYF
TGTGCCAGCAGTTTAGGACAGGGTTACGGAAACACCATATATTTT
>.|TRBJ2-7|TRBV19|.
CASSGGRGYEQYF
TGTGCCAGTAGTGGGGGTCGTGGTTACGAGCAGTACTTC
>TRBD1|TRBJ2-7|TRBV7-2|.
CASSLRQGATSTPSYEQYF
TGTGCCAGCAGCTTGCGACAGGGTGCCACTAGTACCCCATCCTACGAGCAGTACTTC
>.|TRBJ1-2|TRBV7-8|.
CASSLAWDPRSGYTF
TGTGCCAGCAGCTTAGCGTGGGACCCCCGGTCGGGCTACACCTTC
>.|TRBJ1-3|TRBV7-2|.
CASSFPGVGNTIYF
TGTGCCAGCAGTTTTCCAGGGGTAGGAAACACCATATATTTT
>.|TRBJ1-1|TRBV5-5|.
CASTRTVNTEAFF
TGTGCCAGCACCCGGACAGTGAACACTGAAGCTTTCTTT
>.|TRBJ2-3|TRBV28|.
CASSLLGVSDTQYF
TGTGCCAGCAGCCTGTTAGGGGTCTCAGATACGCAGTATTTT
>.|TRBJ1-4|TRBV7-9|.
CASSLGTGYATNEKLFF
TGTGCCAGCAGCTTAGGTACGGGTTATGCAACTAATGAAAAACTGTTTTTT
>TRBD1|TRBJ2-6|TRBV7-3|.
CASSLSVPGQGSGANVLTF
TGTGCCAGCAGCTTATCGGTACCGGGACAGGGGTCTGGGGCCAACGTCCTGACTTTC
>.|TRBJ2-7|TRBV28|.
CASRITGTRSYEQYF
TGTGCCAGCAGGATTACCGGGACAAGGTCCTACGAGCAGTACTTC
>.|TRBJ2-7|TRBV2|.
CASSEMLTALDF
TGTGCCAGCAGCGAGATGCTGACCGCGCTTGACTTC
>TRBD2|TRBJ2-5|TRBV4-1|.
CASSLLTSGAIQETQYF
TGCGCCAGCAGTCTCCTGACTAGCGGGGCTATCCAAGAGACCCAGTACTTC
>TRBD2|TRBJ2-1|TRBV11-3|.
CASSDRGGVANEQFF
TGTGCCAGCAGCGACCGGGGGGGAGTGGCCAATGAGCAGTTCTTC
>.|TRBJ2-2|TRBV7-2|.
CASSLAGSLSGGELFF
TGTGCCAGCAGCTTAGCGGGCTCATTATCTGGGGGGGAGCTGTTTTTT
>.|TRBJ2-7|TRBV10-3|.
CATSSDSLYEQYF
TGTGCCACGTCCTCGGACTCGCTCTACGAGCAGTACTTC
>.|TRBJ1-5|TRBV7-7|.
CASSSGPGKPQHF
TGTGCCAGCAGCTCAGGCCCAGGGAAGCCCCAGCATTTT
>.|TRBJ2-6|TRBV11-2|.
CASARGSGANVLTF
TGTGCCAGCGCGCGGGGTTCTGGGGCCAACGTCCTGACTTTC
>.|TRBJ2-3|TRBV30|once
CAWNPDTDTQYF
TGTGCCTGGAACCCGGACACAGATACGCAGTATTTT
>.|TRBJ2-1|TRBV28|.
CASSSFSYNEQFF
TGTGCCAGCAGTTCCTTCTCCTACAATGAGCAGTTCTTC
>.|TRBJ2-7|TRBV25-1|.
CATNLEGSYEQYF
TGTGCCACCAACCTGGAAGGGAGCTACGAGCAGTACTTC
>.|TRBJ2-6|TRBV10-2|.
CASSFVPSGANVLTF
TGCGCCAGCAGTTTCGTCCCCTCTGGGGCCAACGTCCTGACTTTC
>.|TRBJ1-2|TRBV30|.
CACRGGLYGYTF
TGTGCCTGCCGGGGGGGCCTCTATGGCTACACCTTC
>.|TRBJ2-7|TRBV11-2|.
CASSLGGSYEQYF
TGTGCCAGCAGCTTAGGGGGCTCCTACGAGCAGTACTTC
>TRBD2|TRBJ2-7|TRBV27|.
CASSSLSGTSSYEQYF
TGTGCCAGCAGTTCCCTGAGCGGGACCTCCTCCTACGAGCAGTACTTC
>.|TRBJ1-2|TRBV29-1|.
CSVVFPTHGYTF
TGCAGCGTTGTCTTTCCTACCCACGGCTACACCTTC
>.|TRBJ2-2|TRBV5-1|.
CASSLAGGELFF
TGCGCCAGCAGCTTGGCCGGTGGGGAGCTGTTTTTT
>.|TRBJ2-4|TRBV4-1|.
CASSQVGATDIQYF
TGCGCCAGCAGCCAAGTGGGGGCAACCGACATTCAGTACTTC
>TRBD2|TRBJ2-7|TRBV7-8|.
CASSLDLGLADNYEQYF
TGTGCCAGCAGCTTAGATTTAGGGCTAGCGGACAACTACGAGCAGTACTTC
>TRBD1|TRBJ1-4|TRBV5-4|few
CASSLAGTGNEKLFF
TGTGCCAGCAGCTTGGCCGGGACAGGGAATGAAAAACTGTTTTTT
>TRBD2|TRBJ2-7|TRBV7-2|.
CASSPTSGNYEQYF
TGTGCCAGCAGCCCAACTAGCGGAAACTACGAGCAGTACTTC
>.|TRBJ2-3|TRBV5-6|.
CASSLGYTDTQYF
TGTGCCAGCAGCTTGGGGTACACAGATACGCAGTATTTT
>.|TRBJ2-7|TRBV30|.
CAWSVAFEQYF
TGTGCCTGGAGTGTCGCTTTCGAGCAGTACTTC
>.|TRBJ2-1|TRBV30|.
CAWSVDDFGEQFF
TGTGCCTGGAGTGTAGATGACTTTGGTGAGCAGTTCTTC
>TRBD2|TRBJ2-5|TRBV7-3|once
CASSSAGRAIGETQYF
TGTGCCAGCAGTTCGGCCGGGAGGGCCATCGGGGAGACCCAGTACTTC
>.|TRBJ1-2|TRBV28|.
CASSSQGFGYTF
TGTGCCAGCAGTTCACAGGGTTTTGGCTACACCTTC
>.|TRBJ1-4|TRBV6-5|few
CASSYSSEAEKLFF
TGTGCCAGCAGTTACTCGAGTGAGGCCGAAAAACTGTTTTTT
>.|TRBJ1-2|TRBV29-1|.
CSVEVDTGYYGYTF
TGCAGCGTTGAGGTCGACACAGGATACTATGGCTACACCTTC
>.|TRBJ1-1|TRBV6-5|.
CASSGLGNTEAFF
TGTGCCAGCAGCGGATTGGGGAACACTGAAGCTTTCTTT
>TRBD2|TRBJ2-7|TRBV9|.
CASSVEASGIYEQYF
TGTGCCAGCAGCGTAGAGGCTAGCGGGATTTACGAGCAGTACTTC
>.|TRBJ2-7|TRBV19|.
CASSIKGISYEQYF
TGTGCCAGTAGTATCAAAGGCATCTCCTACGAGCAGTACTTC
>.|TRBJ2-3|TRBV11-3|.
CASSLVPSGTDTQYF
TGTGCCAGCAGCTTAGTTCCTAGCGGCACAGATACGCAGTATTTT
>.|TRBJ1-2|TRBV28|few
CASSLRRGYTF
TGTGCCAGCAGTTTACGGCGGGGCTACACCTTC